This TCR beta chain was sequenced in a study of blood T cell repertoires in COVID-19. Germline V gives CDR1 LNHDA, CDR2 SQIVND (reference sequence). This CDR3 is built from 16 residues. J was trimmed by 4 bases and V by 3 bases; bases with no gene match: 8. As handled by the study authors: Quantification of nucleated cells was approximated via reference gene primer amplification. Data came from immunoSEQ multiplex PCR; TCRdb stores just in-frame clones and leaves some out. Clonal size and the V and J genes are those of that table, whereas D and trimming came from the DNA. The sample records roughly 59,000 clones, roughly 80% being singletons.

This clonotype was sampled from a man aged 80 or over with acute or convalescent COVID-19. The chain uses TRBV19 and TRBJ1-5, with TRBD1 matching 8 bases. Specimen: peripheral blood. The CDR3 reads CASSITGQGMNQPQHF. In DNA, the CDR3 is TGTGCCAGTAGTATTACAGGACAGGGTATGAATCAGCCCCAGCATTTT.